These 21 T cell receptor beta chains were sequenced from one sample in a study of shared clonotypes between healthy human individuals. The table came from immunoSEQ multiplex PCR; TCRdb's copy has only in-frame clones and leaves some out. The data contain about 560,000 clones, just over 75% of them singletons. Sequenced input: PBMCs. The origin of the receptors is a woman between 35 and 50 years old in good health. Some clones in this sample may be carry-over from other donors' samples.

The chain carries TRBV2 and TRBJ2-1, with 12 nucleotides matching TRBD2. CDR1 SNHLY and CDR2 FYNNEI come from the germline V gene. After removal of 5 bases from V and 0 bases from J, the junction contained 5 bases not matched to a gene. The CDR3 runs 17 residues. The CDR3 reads CASSPRTSGASYNEQFF. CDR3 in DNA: TGTGCCAGCAGTCCTCGGACTAGCGGGGCCTCCTACAATGAGCAGTTCTTC.

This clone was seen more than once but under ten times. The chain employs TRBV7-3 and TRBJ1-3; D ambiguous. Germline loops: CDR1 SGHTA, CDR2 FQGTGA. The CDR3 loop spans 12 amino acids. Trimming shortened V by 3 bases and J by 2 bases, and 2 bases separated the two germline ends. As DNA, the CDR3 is TGTGCCAGCAGCTTTCCTGGAAACACCATATATTTT. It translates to CASSFPGNTIYF.

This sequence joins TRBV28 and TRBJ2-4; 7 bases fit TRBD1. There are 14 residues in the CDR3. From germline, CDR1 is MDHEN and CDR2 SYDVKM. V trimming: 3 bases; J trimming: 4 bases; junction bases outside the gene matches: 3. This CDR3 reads CASSFPDRKNIQYF. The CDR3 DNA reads TGTGCCAGCAGTTTCCCGGACAGGAAAAACATTCAGTACTTC.

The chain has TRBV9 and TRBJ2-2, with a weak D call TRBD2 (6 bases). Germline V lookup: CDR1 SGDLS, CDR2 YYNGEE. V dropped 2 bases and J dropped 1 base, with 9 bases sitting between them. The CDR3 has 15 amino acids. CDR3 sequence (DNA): TGTGCCAGCAGCGTGGGGACTGTGAACACCGGGGAGCTGTTTTTT. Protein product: CASSVGTVNTGELFF.

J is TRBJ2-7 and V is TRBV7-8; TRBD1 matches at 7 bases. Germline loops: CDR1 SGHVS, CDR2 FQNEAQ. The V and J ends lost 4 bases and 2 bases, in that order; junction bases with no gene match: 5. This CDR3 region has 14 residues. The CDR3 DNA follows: TGTGCCAGCAGCTCTCGGACAGGTACCTACGAGCAGTACTTC. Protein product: CASSSRTGTYEQYF. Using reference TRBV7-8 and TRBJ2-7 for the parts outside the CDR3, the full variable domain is GAGVSQSPRYKVAKRGQDVALRCDPISGHVSLFWYQQALGQGPEFLTYFQNEAQLDKSGLPSDRFFAERPEGSVSTLKIQRTQQEDSAVYLCASSSRTGTYEQYFGPGTRLTVT.

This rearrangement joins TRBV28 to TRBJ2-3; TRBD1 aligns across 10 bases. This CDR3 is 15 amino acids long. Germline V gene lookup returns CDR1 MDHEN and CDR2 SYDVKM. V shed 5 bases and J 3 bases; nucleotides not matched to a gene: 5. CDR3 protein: CASSPTGGGTDTQYF. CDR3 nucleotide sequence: TGTGCCAGCAGTCCGACAGGGGGCGGGACAGATACGCAGTATTTT.

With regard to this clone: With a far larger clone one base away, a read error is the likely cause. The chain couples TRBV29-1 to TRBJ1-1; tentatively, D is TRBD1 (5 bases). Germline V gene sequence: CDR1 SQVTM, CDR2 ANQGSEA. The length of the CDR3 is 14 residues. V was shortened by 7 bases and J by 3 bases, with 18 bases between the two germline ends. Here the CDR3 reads CSALGWGSDTEAFF. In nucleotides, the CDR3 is TGCAGCGCCCTCGGGTGGGGGTCGGACACTGAAGCTTTCTTT.

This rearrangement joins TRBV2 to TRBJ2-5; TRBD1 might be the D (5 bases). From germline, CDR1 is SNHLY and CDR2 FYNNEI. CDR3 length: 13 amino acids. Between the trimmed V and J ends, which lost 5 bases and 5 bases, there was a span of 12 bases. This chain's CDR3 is CASSNSRQETQYF. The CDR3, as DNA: TGTGCCAGCAGTAATAGTAGACAGGAGACCCAGTACTTC.

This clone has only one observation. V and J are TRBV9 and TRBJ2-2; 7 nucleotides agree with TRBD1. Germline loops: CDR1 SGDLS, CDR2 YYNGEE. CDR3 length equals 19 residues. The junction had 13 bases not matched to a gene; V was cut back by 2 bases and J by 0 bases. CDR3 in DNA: TGTGCCAGCAGCGTTAGCCTCCAAGGGGGCCTAACGAACACCGGGGAGCTGTTTTTT. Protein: CASSVSLQGGLTNTGELFF.

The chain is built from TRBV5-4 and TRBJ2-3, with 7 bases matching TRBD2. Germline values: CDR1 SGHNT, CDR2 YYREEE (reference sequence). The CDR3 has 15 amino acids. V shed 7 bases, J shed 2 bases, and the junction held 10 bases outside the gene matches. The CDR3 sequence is CASYRAGLITDTQYF. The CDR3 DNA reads TGTGCCAGCTACCGAGCGGGACTGATCACAGATACGCAGTATTTT. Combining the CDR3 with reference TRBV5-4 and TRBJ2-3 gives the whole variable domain ETGVTQSPTHLIKTRGQQVTLRCSSQSGHNTVSWYQQALGQGPQFIFQYYREEENGRGNFPPRFSGLQFPNYSSELNVNALELDDSALYLCASYRAGLITDTQYFGPGTRLTVL.

CDR3 sequence reads: CASSLGAGVGDTQYF. CDR3 nucleotide sequence: TGTGCCAGCAGTCTGGGGGCGGGAGTCGGAGATACGCAGTATTTT. This chain links TRBV6-5 with TRBJ2-3; D is possibly TRBD2 (7 bases). CDR3 size: 15 residues. Germline values: CDR1 MNHEY, CDR2 SVGAGI. Trimming pared 5 bases from V and 5 bases from J, leaving 17 bases between.

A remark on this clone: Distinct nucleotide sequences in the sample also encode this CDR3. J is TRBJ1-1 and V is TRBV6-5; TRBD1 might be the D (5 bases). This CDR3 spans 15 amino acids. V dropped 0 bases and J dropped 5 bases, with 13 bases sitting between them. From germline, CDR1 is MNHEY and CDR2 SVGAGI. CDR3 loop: CASSYSKWGGTEAFF. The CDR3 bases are TGTGCCAGCAGTTACTCGAAGTGGGGGGGAACTGAAGCTTTCTTT.

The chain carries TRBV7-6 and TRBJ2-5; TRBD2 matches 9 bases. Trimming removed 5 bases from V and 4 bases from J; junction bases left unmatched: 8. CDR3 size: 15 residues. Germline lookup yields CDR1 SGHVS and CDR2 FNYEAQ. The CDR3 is CASSPLAGLAETQYF. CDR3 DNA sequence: TGTGCCAGCAGCCCCCTAGCGGGACTCGCAGAGACCCAGTACTTC.

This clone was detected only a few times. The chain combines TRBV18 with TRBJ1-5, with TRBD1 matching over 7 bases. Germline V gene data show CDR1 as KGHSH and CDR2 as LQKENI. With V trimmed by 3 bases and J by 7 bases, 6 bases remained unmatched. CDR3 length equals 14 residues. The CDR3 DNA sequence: TGTGCCAGCTCACCCGGGACAGCGCCCCAGCCCCAGCATTTT. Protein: CASSPGTAPQPQHF. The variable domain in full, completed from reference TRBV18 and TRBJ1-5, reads NAGVMQNPRHLVRRRGQEARLRCSPMKGHSHVYWYRQLPEEGLKFMVYLQKENIIDESGMPKERFSAEFPKEGPSILRIQQVVRGDSAAYFCASSPGTAPQPQHFGDGTRLSIL.

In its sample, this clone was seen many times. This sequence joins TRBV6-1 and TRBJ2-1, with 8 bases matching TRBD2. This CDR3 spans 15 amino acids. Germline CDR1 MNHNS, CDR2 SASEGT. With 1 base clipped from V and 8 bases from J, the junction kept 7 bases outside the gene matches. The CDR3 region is CASSEDSGTSHEQFF. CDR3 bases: TGTGCCAGCAGTGAAGACTCCGGGACTAGTCATGAGCAGTTCTTC.

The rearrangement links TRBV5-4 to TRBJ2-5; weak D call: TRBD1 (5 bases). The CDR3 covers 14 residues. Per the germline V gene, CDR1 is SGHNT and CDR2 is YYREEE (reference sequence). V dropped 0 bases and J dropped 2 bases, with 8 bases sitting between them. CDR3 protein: CASSLARQQETQYF. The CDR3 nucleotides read TGTGCCAGCAGCTTGGCCAGACAGCAAGAGACCCAGTACTTC.

The CDR3 bases are TGTGCCAGCAGCTTTAGCGGGAGTACCTACGAGCAGTACTTC. As protein: CASSFSGSTYEQYF. V and J are TRBV7-8 and TRBJ2-7, with 9 bases aligning to TRBD2. V shed 3 bases and J 2 bases; nucleotides not matched to a gene: 2. The CDR3 is 14 residues long. CDR1 is SGHVS, CDR2 FQNEAQ, per germline.

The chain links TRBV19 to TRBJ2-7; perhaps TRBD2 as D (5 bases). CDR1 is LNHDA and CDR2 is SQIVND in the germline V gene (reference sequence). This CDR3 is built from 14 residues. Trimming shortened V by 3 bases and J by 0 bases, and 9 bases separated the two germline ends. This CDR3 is CASSIPSRSYEQYF. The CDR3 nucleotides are TGTGCCAGTAGTATCCCTAGCCGCTCCTACGAGCAGTACTTC.

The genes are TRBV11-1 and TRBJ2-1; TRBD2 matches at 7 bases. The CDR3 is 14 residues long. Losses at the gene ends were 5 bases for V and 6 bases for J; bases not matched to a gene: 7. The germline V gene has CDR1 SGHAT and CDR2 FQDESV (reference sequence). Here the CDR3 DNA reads TGTGCCAGCAGCGGTCGTTGGGGGGGCAATGAGCAGTTCTTC. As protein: CASSGRWGGNEQFF.

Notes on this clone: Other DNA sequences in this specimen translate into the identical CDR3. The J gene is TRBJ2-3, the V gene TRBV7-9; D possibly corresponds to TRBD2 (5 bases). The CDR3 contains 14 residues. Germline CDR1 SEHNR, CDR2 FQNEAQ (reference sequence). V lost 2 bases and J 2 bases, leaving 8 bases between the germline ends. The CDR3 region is CASSLSGDTDTQYF. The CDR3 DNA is TGTGCCAGCAGCTTAAGCGGAGACACAGATACGCAGTATTTT.

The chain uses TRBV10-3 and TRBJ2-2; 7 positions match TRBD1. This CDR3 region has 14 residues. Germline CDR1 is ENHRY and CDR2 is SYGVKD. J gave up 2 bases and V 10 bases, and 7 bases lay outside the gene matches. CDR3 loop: CATSTGVNTGELFF. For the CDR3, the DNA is TGTGCCACCTCAACAGGGGTTAACACCGGGGAGCTGTTTTTT.